Listed below are T cell receptor beta chains from one sample, sequenced in a study of blood T cells in healthy people across ages. TCRdb called the 5' RACE reads again in MiXCR, with one record for every CDR3 protein. The data show hundreds of thousands of distinct CDR3 sequences, around 24% seen once. In addition, the sample was reused for a study of T cells of mothers and their children.

Sequencing was performed on blood. The receptors stem from a boy younger than 18 in good health. Each CDR3 is given with its conserved first and last residue. A D gene is named only where the DNA matches it firmly. Size is omitted from some rows. Given values are once, few, many or a class for expanded clones.

J: TRBJ2-1
size: few
D: TRBD2
V: TRBV29-1
DNA: TGCAGCATTTTGCTAGCGGGAGGAAACAATGAGCAGTTCTTC
CDR3: CSILLAGGNNEQFF

J: TRBJ2-5
size: NA
D: NA
V: TRBV20-1
DNA: TGCAGTGCAGGAGAAAGTGAGACAGCTCGCGAGACCCAGTACTTC
CDR3: CSAGESETARETQYF

J: TRBJ1-5
size: once
D: NA
V: TRBV20-1
DNA: TGCAGTGCTAGGGTACAGGGCAGTAGCAATCAGCCCCAGCATTTT
CDR3: CSARVQGSSNQPQHF

J: TRBJ2-1
size: many
D: NA
V: TRBV4-3
DNA: TGCGCCAGCAGCCAAGAGGGGTCCTACTCCTACAATGAGCAGTTCTTC
CDR3: CASSQEGSYSYNEQFF

J: TRBJ2-7
size: NA
D: TRBD2
V: TRBV5-1
DNA: TGCGCCAGCAGCCCGATTTCCAGCGGGAGTGTCCACGAGCAGTACTTC
CDR3: CASSPISSGSVHEQYF

J: TRBJ2-1
size: few
D: TRBD2
V: TRBV4-1
DNA: TGCGCCAGCAGCCAAGAGAGACTAGCGAAAAATGAGCAGTTCTTC
CDR3: CASSQERLAKNEQFF

J: TRBJ2-5
size: few
D: NA
V: TRBV21-1
DNA: TGTGCCAGCAGCAAAGCTGAGCGAGAGACCCAGTACTTC
CDR3: CASSKAERETQYF

J: TRBJ2-6
size: few
D: TRBD2
V: TRBV5-1
DNA: TGCGCCAGCAGCTGGACTAGCGGGAGCTCTGGGGCCAACGTCCTGACTTTC
CDR3: CASSWTSGSSGANVLTF

J: TRBJ2-7
size: NA
D: NA
V: TRBV12-3/TRBV12-4
DNA: TGTGCCAGCAGACCTCTCCTAGGCCCCTACGAGCAGTACTTC
CDR3: CASRPLLGPYEQYF

J: TRBJ1-1
size: few
D: TRBD1
V: TRBV5-1
DNA: TGCGCCAGCACGGGACAGGACAACACTGAAGCTTTCTTT
CDR3: CASTGQDNTEAFF

J: TRBJ2-7
size: NA
D: NA
V: TRBV7-3
DNA: TGTGCCAGCAGCTCCTTCGGGGGGCTGGCCTACGAGCAGTACTTC
CDR3: CASSSFGGLAYEQYF

J: TRBJ2-5
size: NA
D: NA
V: TRBV20-1
DNA: TGCAGTGCAGGGCCCGACCAGTACTTC
CDR3: CSAGPDQYF

J: TRBJ2-7
size: NA
D: NA
V: TRBV27
DNA: TGTGCCAGCATGGGCAGTTACGAGCAGTACTTC
CDR3: CASMGSYEQYF

J: TRBJ2-3
size: few
D: NA
V: TRBV27
DNA: TGTGCCAGCAGGGTAGCAGGACCCTACACAGATACGCAGTATTTT
CDR3: CASRVAGPYTDTQYF

J: TRBJ1-2
size: NA
D: TRBD1
V: TRBV20-1
DNA: TGCAGTGCTATAGCCCGAGACAGGGGGCCCCTAGGAGATGGCTACACCTTC
CDR3: CSAIARDRGPLGDGYTF

J: TRBJ2-3
size: few
D: NA
V: TRBV28
DNA: TGTGCCAGCACGGGGTTTCGGGGACAACGAGATACGCAGTATTTT
CDR3: CASTGFRGQRDTQYF

J: TRBJ1-4
size: NA
D: NA
V: TRBV18
DNA: TGTGCCAGCTCACCACTCTACCTCCACTCTGAAACTAATGAAAAACTGTTTTTT
CDR3: CASSPLYLHSETNEKLFF

J: TRBJ2-3
size: NA
D: TRBD2
V: TRBV6-2/TRBV6-3
DNA: TGTGCCAGCAGTGGTAGCGGGAAAGCAGATACGCAGTATTTT
CDR3: CASSGSGKADTQYF

J: TRBJ2-7
size: few
D: TRBD2
V: TRBV20-1
DNA: TGCAGTGCGAGCACACTAGCGGGAGCTGTTGGCGAGCAGTACTTC
CDR3: CSASTLAGAVGEQYF

J: TRBJ1-5
size: NA
D: NA
V: TRBV19
DNA: TGTGCCAGTAGTATAGAAGGGAGGGTCGTCCAGCCCCAGCATTTT
CDR3: CASSIEGRVVQPQHF

J: TRBJ2-1
size: many
D: NA
V: TRBV4-3
DNA: TGCGCCAGCAGCCAAGAGGCGGCGAATGAGCAGTTCTTC
CDR3: CASSQEAANEQFF

J: TRBJ2-1
size: few
D: TRBD2
V: TRBV20-1
DNA: TGCAGTGCTAGCTCCCTAGCGGGGATTTTTGAGCAGTTCTTC
CDR3: CSASSLAGIFEQFF

J: TRBJ2-7
size: NA
D: NA
V: TRBV5-1
DNA: TGCGCCAGCAGCTTGGATATCGGGGACGAGCAGTACTTC
CDR3: CASSLDIGDEQYF

J: TRBJ2-1
size: NA
D: TRBD2
V: TRBV7-2
DNA: TGTGCCAGCAGCATTTCCGGGACTAGCGGTTACAATGAGCAGTTCTTC
CDR3: CASSISGTSGYNEQFF

J: TRBJ1-2
size: few
D: TRBD1
V: TRBV20-1
DNA: TGCAGTGCTAGAGGAATGGCAGGGGGTGACTATGGCTACACCTTC
CDR3: CSARGMAGGDYGYTF

J: TRBJ2-2
size: NA
D: TRBD1
V: TRBV7-9
DNA: TGTGCCTGCAGCGGGACAGGGGGCGCGACCGGGGAGCTGTTTTTT
CDR3: CACSGTGGATGELFF

J: TRBJ2-1
size: few
D: TRBD2
V: TRBV12-3/TRBV12-4
DNA: TGTGCCAGCAGCGCGCTAGCGGGGCAGAATGAGCAGTTCTTC
CDR3: CASSALAGQNEQFF

J: TRBJ2-1
size: NA
D: NA
V: TRBV6-6
DNA: TGTGCCAGCAGGAAATTCGCGGATGAGCAGTCCTTC
CDR3: CASRKFADEQSF

J: TRBJ2-5
size: few
D: NA
V: TRBV20-1
DNA: TGCAGTGCTAGTCCGGACCAAGAGACCCAGTACTTC
CDR3: CSASPDQETQYF

J: TRBJ2-7
size: NA
D: TRBD1
V: TRBV2
DNA: TGTGCCAGCAGTGATCGGACAGGGGGGACCTACGAGCAGTACTTC
CDR3: CASSDRTGGTYEQYF

J: TRBJ2-5
size: NA
D: NA
V: TRBV12-3/TRBV12-4
DNA: TGTGCCAGCAGCATAGCCATCCAAGAGACCCAGTACTTC
CDR3: CASSIAIQETQYF

J: TRBJ1-2
size: few
D: NA
V: TRBV20-1
DNA: TGCAGTGCTAGAGATCACAGGACAGCATACTATGGCTACACCTTC
CDR3: CSARDHRTAYYGYTF

J: TRBJ1-2
size: NA
D: NA
V: TRBV27
DNA: TGTGCCAGCAGTTTAACCCGGGACACTTCCAGTCTGGAAAATGGCTACACCTTC
CDR3: CASSLTRDTSSLENGYTF

J: TRBJ2-5
size: NA
D: TRBD2
V: TRBV28
DNA: TGTGCCAGCAGTTTAGCTTTCGGGAGGCCCACACAAGAGACCCAGTACTTC
CDR3: CASSLAFGRPTQETQYF

J: TRBJ2-7
size: NA
D: NA
V: TRBV7-7
DNA: TGTGCTAGCAGTAATACAGGATCCGAGCAGTACTTC
CDR3: CASSNTGSEQYF

J: TRBJ2-3
size: NA
D: NA
V: TRBV14
DNA: TGTGCCAGCAGCCAATGGGACACTAGCACAGATACGCAGTATTTT
CDR3: CASSQWDTSTDTQYF

J: TRBJ1-1
size: NA
D: NA
V: TRBV5-1
DNA: TGCGCCAGCAGTGACAGGTCCCCCACTGAAGCTTTCTTT
CDR3: CASSDRSPTEAFF

J: TRBJ2-7
size: NA
D: TRBD2
V: TRBV7-2
DNA: TGTGCCAGCAGCTTAGGTGGGACTAACGAGCAGTACTTC
CDR3: CASSLGGTNEQYF

J: TRBJ1-1
size: NA
D: NA
V: TRBV5-1
DNA: TGCGCCAGCAGCTTACGGAGAGGGGACACTGAAGCTTTCTTT
CDR3: CASSLRRGDTEAFF

J: TRBJ2-5
size: few
D: NA
V: TRBV9
DNA: TGTGCCAGCAGCGTAGTGGGCAAGGCGGCCCAGTACTTC
CDR3: CASSVVGKAAQYF